One and the same sample provided the 8 T cell receptor beta chains below, sequenced in a study of blood T cell repertoires in COVID-19. The method was immunoSEQ multiplex PCR; TCRdb's version includes in-frame clones alone and lacks a portion of them. The data contain 200,000 to 250,000 clones, 92% of them singletons. Source material: peripheral blood. The receptors were gathered from a man under 40 with acute or convalescent COVID-19.

Only one count was recorded for this clone. The chain recombines TRBV6-5 with TRBJ2-1; TRBD2 aligns across 11 bases. The J segment lost 8 bases and the V segment lost 6 bases, leaving 9 bases of the junction unmatched. The CDR3 length is 15 residues. Germline-derived CDR1 and CDR2 are MNHEY and SVGAGI. Written as DNA, the CDR3 is TGTGCCAGCAGCAGACGAATAGCGGGAGGGGATGAGCAGTTCTTC. As protein: CASSRRIAGGDEQFF.

The J gene is TRBJ1-6, the V gene TRBV3-1 (or the pseudogene TRBV3-2); no reliable D call. V lost 1 base to trimming and J lost 8 bases, with 9 bases between them. The CDR3 has 14 residues. Germline CDR1 LGHDT, CDR2 YNNKEL (reference sequence). The CDR3 DNA sequence: TGTGCCAGCAGCCAAGCTCTGAGTCATTCACCCCTCCACTTT. Translated: CASSQALSHSPLHF.

This clone was found a few times. The J gene is TRBJ1-5, the V gene TRBV2; 7 bases match TRBD1. V lost 6 bases and J lost 1; bases outside the gene matches: 3. The germline gives CDR1 SNHLY, CDR2 FYNNEI. The CDR3 totals 14 residues. The CDR3 bases are TGTGCCAGCAGCCACAGGGGAAGCAATCAGCCCCAGCATTTT. Its translation is CASSHRGSNQPQHF. Using reference TRBV2 and TRBJ1-5 for the parts outside the CDR3, the full variable domain is EPEVTQTPSHQVTQMGQEVILRCVPISNHLYFYWYRQILGQKVEFLVSFYNNEISEKSEIFDDQFSVERPDGSNFTLKIRSTKLEDSAMYFCASSHRGSNQPQHFGDGTRLSIL.

V usage is TRBV7-9 and J usage is TRBJ1-5; 8 bases map to TRBD1. This CDR3 has 14 amino acids. Germline CDR1 SEHNR, CDR2 FQNEAQ (reference sequence). The trim removed 5 bases at V and 4 bases at J, leaving 4 bases unmatched. CDR3 loop: CASSGDRWNQPQHF. As DNA, the CDR3 is TGTGCCAGCAGCGGGGACAGGTGGAATCAGCCCCAGCATTTT.

This chain links TRBV11-2 with TRBJ2-1, with 13 bases that match TRBD2. The CDR3 has 17 amino acids. With V trimmed by 1 base and J by 7 bases, 7 bases remained unmatched. Germline CDR1 reads SGHAT; CDR2 reads FQNNGV. CDR3 in amino acids: CASSLAGLAGVWNEQFF. CDR3 nucleotide sequence: TGTGCCAGCAGCTTAGCCGGACTAGCGGGAGTCTGGAATGAGCAGTTCTTC.

This chain connects TRBV4-1 to TRBJ1-5, with 7 nucleotides matching TRBD1. V gave up 4 bases and J gave up 6 bases; unmatched junction bases: 15. From germline, CDR1 is MGHRA and CDR2 YSYEKL. CDR3 length: 17 residues. CDR3: CASSPSRARGRGQPQHF. The CDR3 bases are TGCGCCAGCAGCCCATCCCGTGCTAGGGGGCGAGGTCAGCCCCAGCATTTT.

The chain combines TRBV5-1 with TRBJ1-5; 7 bases map to TRBD1. The germline gives CDR1 SGHRS, CDR2 YFSETQ. The CDR3 runs 16 residues. V dropped 5 bases and J dropped 9; count of bases not matched to a gene: 17. CDR3 DNA sequence: TGCGCCAGCAGACCGGGCCTCGGGACAGCCGAAGGGCCCCAGCATTTT. It codes for CASRPGLGTAEGPQHF.

The V and J genes are TRBV4-1 and TRBJ2-7; 7 bases align to TRBD2. CDR1 and CDR2 (germline): MGHRA, YSYEKL. The length of the CDR3 is 14 residues. The trim removed 0 bases at V and 3 bases at J, leaving 2 bases unmatched. The CDR3 coding sequence is TGCGCCAGCAGCCAAGACGAGCGGGGCTACGAGCAGTACTTC. Translation gives CASSQDERGYEQYF.